This T cell receptor beta chain was sequenced in a study of blood T cell repertoires in COVID-19. Whole-study context: Italy, Spain and the United States were the sources of the convalescent and acute COVID-19 samples. Sources were T cells, B-cell-depleted T cells, or PBMCs; the material itself was cDNA or gDNA.

The CDR3 is 18 amino acids. Looked up from germline, CDR1 is LGHDT and CDR2 is YNNKEL (reference sequence). V dropped 2 bases and J dropped 0; count of bases not matched to a gene: 7. TCRdb keeps only in-frame clones here, not all; method: immunoSEQ multiplex PCR. Of about 140,000 clones in the sample, 76% were seen once. Sequenced material: peripheral blood. The chain has TRBV3-1 (or the pseudogene TRBV3-2) and TRBJ2-6, with 7 nucleotides matching TRBD1. This TCR derives from a woman aged 80 or over with active or convalescent COVID-19. The CDR3 DNA is TGTGCCAGCAGCCAACCTAGGGACAGAGGCTCTGGGGCCAACGTCCTGACTTTC. This codes for CASSQPRDRGSGANVLTF.